A selection of T cell receptor beta chains follows, all from one sample in a study of T cell repertoires in cytomegalovirus infection. TCRdb reprocessed the reads via MiXCR and lists one record per CDR3 protein. The repertoire has around 69,000 distinct CDR3 sequences, roughly 22% of them found once; the top ten carry about 72%. These receptors lack a known antigen. The sample in question was CD8+ T cells from cultured PBMCs, obtained from culture after CMV antigen stimulation. These receptors all come from a human donor in good health (CMV status not recorded). Some clones in this sample may be carry-over from other donors' samples. Each CDR3 is given without its conserved first and last residue. The order of the fields is V gene, J gene, CDR3 length, CDR3 protein.

>TRBV7-8|TRBJ2-7|10
ASIAPTYEQY
>TRBV6-2/TRBV6-3|TRBJ2-7|12
ASSFLRDSYEQY
>TRBV14|TRBJ2-2|14
ASSQVASMNTGELF
>TRBV5-5|TRBJ2-7|13
ASSLEDLSSYEQY
>TRBV27|TRBJ1-1|13
ASSLGGQGNTEAF
>TRBV4-1|TRBJ1-1|11
ASSPGENTEAF
>TRBV5-6|TRBJ1-4|12
ASSLMGRNEKLF
>TRBV3-1|TRBJ2-5|13
ASSPVGAAQETQY
>TRBV12-5|TRBJ1-2|11
ATGTGNYYGYT
>TRBV27|TRBJ2-7|12
ASRVAGGRYEQY
>TRBV27|TRBJ1-1|11
ASSPGLQTEAF
>TRBV7-1|TRBJ2-1|10
ASSSSEREQF
>TRBV7-2|TRBJ2-7|13
ASSLIDLHSYEQY
>TRBV7-6|TRBJ2-3|13
ASSLGATNTDTQY
>TRBV5-6|TRBJ2-2|14
ASSSGTSGFTGELF
>TRBV7-6|TRBJ1-1|10
ASSPRTGGAF
>TRBV15|TRBJ2-5|14
ATSRDSGVYQETQY
>TRBV7-8|TRBJ2-1|12
ASSDGTEHNEQF
>TRBV6-1|TRBJ2-5|7
ALSETQY
>TRBV7-9|TRBJ2-3|11
ASNTRGRDTQY
>TRBV6-1|TRBJ2-2|11
ASSGYGTGELF
>TRBV27|TRBJ2-7|13
ASRPRAAPSYEQY
>TRBV24-1|TRBJ2-2|11
ATGGRNTGELF
>TRBV7-2|TRBJ1-2|13
ASSLAGADPIGYT
>TRBV28|TRBJ1-5|14
ATYRVEGDSNQPQH
>TRBV6-2/TRBV6-3|TRBJ2-3|14
ASSTGTSGFTDTQY
>TRBV7-2|TRBJ1-1|11
ASSDGRGPEAF
>TRBV29-1|TRBJ1-4|10
SGGREGEKLF
>TRBV7-2|TRBJ2-3|13
ASSYSREGWDTQY
>TRBV7-6|TRBJ1-2|11
ASSLDGMYGYT
>TRBV27|TRBJ1-1|12
ASRRRVGNTEAF
>TRBV14|TRBJ1-1|13
ASSHWTVRNTEAF
>TRBV7-9|TRBJ2-3|13
ASSLVSPSTDTQY
>TRBV7-6|TRBJ1-1|13
ASSPPDRDGTEAF
>TRBV2|TRBJ1-3|12
ASITVSSGNTIY
>TRBV6-2/TRBV6-3|TRBJ1-1|12
ASNYPQGGTEAF
>TRBV7-6|TRBJ2-3|14
ASSLEGLGLGDTQY
>TRBV4-1|TRBJ1-2|13
ASSQASETNYGYT
>TRBV6-5|TRBJ1-1|13
ASSPLTDLNTEAF
>TRBV7-6|TRBJ2-1|16
ASSLRASGGTSYNEQF
>TRBV25-1|TRBJ2-1|12
ASSEPGVRHEQF
>TRBV7-2|TRBJ1-1|18
ASSLGFATNYTESRTEAF
>TRBV4-1|TRBJ2-5|14
ASSPHTGDQAETQY
>TRBV7-9|TRBJ2-7|13
ASSEKRDRGVEQY
>TRBV28|TRBJ1-5|14
ASSFFPPQGNQPQH
>TRBV5-6|TRBJ1-4|11
ASSLGGPGDSL
>TRBV12-3/TRBV12-4|TRBJ2-1|13
ASSFGDASYNEQF
>TRBV12-3/TRBV12-4|TRBJ2-2|11
ASRDPGTGELF
>TRBV5-8|TRBJ1-3|13
ASSLGRNSGNTIY
>TRBV9|TRBJ2-3|15
ASSLPEGGRGTDTQY
>TRBV7-6|TRBJ2-1|14
ASSLKWDQSYNEQF
>TRBV6-2/TRBV6-3|TRBJ1-6|9
ASSYGSPLH
>TRBV7-9|TRBJ1-6|10
ASSLSGSPLH
>TRBV7-9|TRBJ1-1|12
ASTSSLGGTEAF
>TRBV6-8|TRBJ1-1|14
ASSYSGTGKNTEAF
>TRBV7-2|TRBJ1-4|14
ASSSQVQGAGEKLF
>TRBV7-6|TRBJ1-2|13
ASSSTTGRNYGYT